This record looks at one TCR beta chain sequence and its context. The antigen is undetermined. The data belong to a study of cytomegalovirus exposure and HLA in healthy donors. Findings of the study overall: Researchers left out some V segments, among them TRBV6-2 and TRBV6-3, as indistinguishable. There was a cluster of highly shared sequence variants that was likely a sequencing artifact.

CDR1 KGHSH and CDR2 LQKENI come from the germline V gene. The CDR3 length is 15 residues. Germline trimming cut 3 bases from V and 8 bases from J; bases unmatched to any gene: 8. 13 Jbeta primers and 60 Vbeta primers were used for the PCR. Clones were read by immunoSEQ multiplex PCR, and TCRdb kept only the in-frame ones, dropping some. The table has some 67,000 clones, about four fifths seen once; the top ten hold 2.5% to 3.5%. All the people who gave samples were healthy bone marrow donors. The specimen sequenced was PBMCs. The clonotype originates from a woman in her 30s in good health and CMV-seronegative. This chain joins TRBV18 and TRBJ1-5; 9 bases fit TRBD1. As DNA, the CDR3 is TGTGCCAGCTCACCTCTAGGACAGGGGAGAGAGCCCCAGCATTTT. It specifies CASSPLGQGREPQHF.